The 21 T cell receptor beta chains reported below all come from one sample, sequenced in a study of blood T cell repertoires in COVID-19. The assay was immunoSEQ multiplex PCR, and TCRdb's table has in-frame clones only and misses some. The repertoire holds 250,000 to 300,000 clones, 70% to 90% seen once, with around 13% in the top ten. Input material: peripheral blood. The receptors derive from a woman in her seventies with COVID-19, enrolled during active disease.

This clone was observed a handful of times. V usage is TRBV10-3 and J usage is TRBJ1-2; D may be TRBD1 (6 bases). The CDR3 consists of 15 residues. The V gene's germline CDR1 is ENHRY and CDR2 SYGVKD. Trimming pared 0 bases from V and 2 bases from J, leaving 10 bases between. CDR3 region: CAISESEQGNYGYTF. CDR3 sequence (DNA): TGTGCCATCAGTGAGTCCGAACAGGGAAACTATGGCTACACCTTC.

V is TRBV5-4 and J is TRBJ2-7; 9 positions agree with TRBD1. There are 16 residues in the CDR3. V dropped 4 bases and J dropped 3; count of bases not matched to a gene: 11. Germline assignment: CDR1 SGHNT and CDR2 YYREEE (reference sequence). The CDR3 protein is CASSREPTGGDYEQYF. In DNA form, the CDR3 reads TGTGCCAGCAGCCGGGAACCGACAGGGGGAGACTACGAGCAGTACTTC.

In this sample, this clone turned up once. V gene TRBV2 combines with J gene TRBJ2-2, with 10 positions matching TRBD2. V shed 7 bases, J shed 4 bases, and the junction held 6 bases outside the gene matches. The germline CDR1 and CDR2 sequences are SNHLY and FYNNEI. This CDR3 has 15 amino acids. The CDR3 DNA sequence: TGTGCCAGCACCCTACTAGCGGGATTCACCGGGGAGCTGTTTTTT. It yields the protein CASTLLAGFTGELFF. Complete variable domain (other parts from reference TRBV2 and TRBJ2-2): EPEVTQTPSHQVTQMGQEVILRCVPISNHLYFYWYRQILGQKVEFLVSFYNNEISEKSEIFDDQFSVERPDGSNFTLKIRSTKLEDSAMYFCASTLLAGFTGELFFGEGSRLTVL.

This chain connects TRBV10-2 to TRBJ2-5; the match to TRBD1 covers 8 bases. The CDR3 contains 13 residues. Germline V gene sequence: CDR1 WSHSY, CDR2 SAAADI. Trimming at V came to 6 bases and at J to 4 bases, leaving 4 bases not matched to a gene. The CDR3: CASSRDRRETQYF. As DNA, the CDR3 is TGCGCCAGCAGCCGGGACAGGAGAGAGACCCAGTACTTC.

The chain has TRBV2 and TRBJ2-2; perhaps TRBD1 as D (6 bases). V was shortened by 2 bases and J by 7 bases, with 8 bases between the two germline ends. The CDR3 totals 13 residues. CDR1 and CDR2 from the germline V gene are SNHLY and FYNNEI. The CDR3 protein is CASSELGGGELFF. CDR3 DNA sequence: TGTGCCAGCAGTGAACTAGGGGGCGGGGAGCTGTTTTTT.

The rearrangement links TRBV20-1 to TRBJ2-5; D is perhaps TRBD2 (5 bases). CDR3 size: 11 residues. Deletions cut 6 bases from V and 5 bases from J, with 10 bases between. Germline CDR1 DFQATT, CDR2 SNEGSKA (reference sequence). The CDR3, as DNA: TGCAGTGCCATCCCGGGGGAGACCCAGTACTTC. It is translated as CSAIPGETQYF.

The V call is TRBV10-3, the J call TRBJ1-1; 7 nucleotides line up with TRBD1. The ends lost 6 bases at V and 11 bases at J; junction bases unmatched: 6. This CDR3 comprises 11 residues. CDR1 is ENHRY, CDR2 SYGVKD, per germline. The CDR3 region is CAIRGTDRAFF. The CDR3 DNA is TGTGCCATCAGGGGGACAGATAGGGCTTTCTTT.

This rearrangement joins TRBV11-2 to TRBJ2-3; D might be TRBD1 (6 bases). Trimming cost V 5 bases and J 0 bases, with 21 bases left between them. CDR1 SGHAT and CDR2 FQNNGV come from the germline V gene. The CDR3 loop spans 18 amino acids. The DNA of the CDR3 is TGTGCCAGCAGCCTCCGACCCCAGGGGATTACTAGCACAGATACGCAGTATTTT. This sequence encodes CASSLRPQGITSTDTQYF. The full variable domain, completed using reference TRBV11-2 and TRBJ2-3, is EAGVAQSPRYKIIEKRQSVAFWCNPISGHATLYWYQQILGQGPKLLIQFQNNGVVDDSQLPKDRFSAERLKGVDSTLKIQPAKLEDSAVYLCASSLRPQGITSTDTQYFGPGTRLTVL.

The table lists this clone with a count of one. J is TRBJ2-2 and V is TRBV30, with TRBD2 matching over 8 bases. The CDR3 runs to 13 residues. CDR1 GTSNPN and CDR2 SVGIG come from the germline V gene (reference sequence). The V gene end was trimmed by 7 bases and the J gene end by 4 bases; junction bases not matched to a gene: 5. As DNA, the CDR3 is TGTGCCTCGCGCCGGGGGGGCACCGGGGAGCTGTTTTTT. Residues: CASRRGGTGELFF.

V is TRBV7-2 and J is TRBJ1-2; weak D call: TRBD1 (6 bases). Germline CDR1 SGHTA, CDR2 FQGNSA. With 4 bases removed from V and 8 bases from J, the gap between germline ends came to 20 bases. CDR3 length equals 15 residues. As DNA, the CDR3 is TGTGCCAGCAGCTCCCCCGACAGGTTCGGAGGAGGCTACACCTTC. This translates into CASSSPDRFGGGYTF.

The chain has TRBV7-8 and TRBJ2-5; TRBD1 matches at 7 bases. Trimming took 5 bases from V and 1 from J; bases not matched to a gene: 7. CDR3 length: 15 amino acids. Germline V gene data show CDR1 as SGHVS and CDR2 as FQNEAQ. The CDR3 nucleotides read TGTGCCAGCAGCCCTCGAGGGGGCGGCCAAGAGACCCAGTACTTC. Amino acid sequence: CASSPRGGGQETQYF.

This chain connects TRBV9 to TRBJ2-1, with a tentative D call TRBD1 (5 bases). The CDR3 has 16 residues. V dropped 0 bases and J dropped 0 bases, with 10 bases sitting between them. The germline V gene has CDR1 SGDLS and CDR2 YYNGEE. The CDR3 sequence is CASSVVGQSSYNEQFF. CDR3 DNA: TGTGCCAGCAGCGTAGTGGGGCAGAGCTCCTACAATGAGCAGTTCTTC.

The chain employs TRBV7-3 and TRBJ1-6, with D hard to call. Germline CDR1 is SGHTA and CDR2 is FQGTGA. The CDR3 length is 14 residues. V gave up 5 bases and J gave up 5 bases, with 10 bases separating them. The CDR3 protein is CASSLMGDNSPLHF. CDR3 bases: TGTGCCAGCAGCCTAATGGGAGATAATTCACCCCTCCACTTT.

The J gene is TRBJ2-7, the V gene TRBV4-1, with TRBD1 identical over 7 bases. Unmatched junction bases numbered 14, after V lost 2 bases and J lost 10 bases. The CDR3 length is 15 residues. Looked up from germline, CDR1 is MGHRA and CDR2 is YSYEKL. CDR3 sequence: CASSQLTGRDQTQYF. The CDR3 nucleotides are TGCGCCAGCAGCCAATTGACAGGGCGCGACCAAACCCAGTACTTC.

This clone was observed a single time. V usage is TRBV18 and J usage is TRBJ1-5; D is unclear. Germline V lookup: CDR1 KGHSH, CDR2 LQKENI. The CDR3 loop spans 13 amino acids. V was cut by 6 bases and J by 3 bases, with 9 bases left in between. CDR3: CASSLTHNQPQHF. CDR3 DNA sequence: TGTGCCAGCTCTCTCACACACAATCAGCCCCAGCATTTT. Together with reference TRBV18 and TRBJ1-5, the CDR3 gives the full variable domain: NAGVMQNPRHLVRRRGQEARLRCSPMKGHSHVYWYRQLPEEGLKFMVYLQKENIIDESGMPKERFSAEFPKEGPSILRIQQVVRGDSAAYFCASSLTHNQPQHFGDGTRLSIL.

This chain joins TRBV7-2 and TRBJ1-1; TRBD1 is a possible D gene (6 bases). The CDR3 consists of 15 residues. V was pared by 3 bases and J by 3 bases, with 14 bases between. CDR1 and CDR2 from the germline V gene are SGHTA and FQGNSA. The CDR3 region has the DNA TGTGCCAGCAGCTTTGGGGCAGGGGTGGACACTGAAGCTTTCTTT. It specifies CASSFGAGVDTEAFF.

The J gene is TRBJ2-7, the V gene TRBV7-9; TRBD1 is a possible D gene (6 bases). This CDR3 is built from 14 residues. V lost 5 bases and J 1 base, leaving 12 bases between the germline ends. The germline V gene encodes CDR1 SEHNR and CDR2 FQNEAQ (reference sequence). CDR3 DNA: TGTGCCAGCAGCGAGGACAGCCTGTCCTACGAGCAGTACTTC. Encoded protein: CASSEDSLSYEQYF.

The chain has TRBV18 and TRBJ1-2; TRBD1 is a possible D gene (5 bases). This CDR3 spans 13 amino acids. Germline V gives CDR1 KGHSH, CDR2 LQKENI. Trimming took 1 base from V and 8 from J, leaving 11 bases between them. In DNA, the CDR3 is TGTGCCAGCTCACCACTCCAGGGAGGGGGCTACACCTTC. Amino acid sequence: CASSPLQGGGYTF.

The V and J genes are TRBV7-2 and TRBJ1-1; D gene uncertain. Trimming left V 8 bases short and J 5 bases short, with 9 bases between. Germline V CDR1 and CDR2: SGHTA, FQGNSA. The CDR3 is made up of 11 amino acids. CDR3 nucleotides: TGTGCCAGCCTCCTTGCGACTGAAGCTTTCTTT. Its protein is CASLLATEAFF.

This clone was recorded once. This chain uses TRBV4-1 with TRBJ1-1; TRBD1 matches 7 bases. J was trimmed by 7 bases and V by 1 base; bases with no gene match: 3. Per the germline V gene, CDR1 is MGHRA and CDR2 is YSYEKL. CDR3 size: 13 residues. Here the CDR3 reads CASSQGTGFEAFF. The CDR3 bases are TGCGCCAGCAGCCAAGGGACAGGATTTGAAGCTTTCTTT.

The chain has TRBV3-1 (or the pseudogene TRBV3-2) and TRBJ2-2, with 11 nucleotides matching TRBD2. After removal of 7 bases from V and 5 bases from J, the junction contained 6 bases not matched to a gene. CDR1 and CDR2 from the germline V gene are LGHDT and YNNKEL (reference sequence). The CDR3 is 15 amino acids. The chain's CDR3 is CASTLAGGLTGELFF. The DNA for the CDR3 is TGTGCCAGCACCCTAGCGGGGGGCCTTACCGGGGAGCTGTTTTTT.